Here is one T cell receptor (beta chain) with its context. Its matching antigen is unknown. This entry belongs to a study of cytomegalovirus exposure and HLA in healthy donors. Overall study context: As an earlier analysis found, about 200 million T cells yielded some 120 million unique TCR beta sequences. Overall study findings and caveats: In a later analysis, HLA-associated TCR beta chains were more clonally expanded than equally common others. Reportedly, a later analysis found an Asian-associated ancestry cluster had fewer N-insertions than the approximately 600-donor mean. The availability of immune exposure information extended only to CMV serostatus.

The CDR3 length is 11 residues. The trim removed 3 bases at V and 9 bases at J, leaving 0 bases unmatched. Germline V gene sequence: CDR1 SGHTA, CDR2 FQGNSA. The PCR ran on 60 Vbeta and 13 Jbeta primers. TCRdb keeps only in-frame clones here, not all; method: immunoSEQ multiplex PCR. Among more than 85,000 clones listed, 78% were seen once. Sequencing was performed on PBMCs. The chain couples TRBV7-2 to TRBJ2-5; 8 bases are shared with TRBD1. The receptor comes from a man aged 30-40 years in good health and CMV-seronegative. Here the CDR3 reads CASSFRGPQYF. CDR3 nucleotide sequence: TGTGCCAGCAGCTTCAGGGGGCCCCAGTACTTC.